This is a list of T cell receptor beta chains from one sample in a study of technical replicates of blood from a few donors. TCRdb's copy holds only in-frame clones and misses some; the assay was immunoSEQ multiplex PCR. This table holds approximately 95,000 clones, roughly 95% found once. Sequencing input: T cells isolated from PBMCs. These receptors came from a human donor in good health. CDR3s include the opening cysteine and the closing phenylalanine or tryptophan. D genes are given only for firm matches. Size values are once, few and many counts, or a class for expanded clones, and some rows have none.

V gene	D gene	clone size	J gene	CDR3 protein	CDR3 DNA
TRBV6-5	.	.	TRBJ2-5	CASRRVPPGSETQYF	TGTGCCAGCAGACGAGTCCCCCCTGGTTCAGAGACCCAGTACTTC
TRBV7-3	TRBD2	.	TRBJ2-1	CASRGTSEYNEQFF	TGTGCCAGCAGGGGGACTAGCGAGTACAATGAGCAGTTCTTC
TRBV4-1	TRBD2	.	TRBJ2-3	CASSQEWLAGGDTQYF	TGCGCCAGCAGCCAAGAATGGCTAGCGGGAGGTGATACGCAGTATTTT
TRBV9	TRBD1	.	TRBJ2-1	CASSAGGSYNEQFF	TGTGCCAGCAGCGCAGGGGGCTCCTACAATGAGCAGTTCTTC
TRBV5-4	TRBD2	.	TRBJ2-7	CASSFSGRTFSYEQYF	TGTGCCAGCAGCTTTAGCGGGAGGACCTTCTCCTACGAGCAGTACTTC
TRBV10-1	.	.	TRBJ2-1	CASSESTGVKWNEQFF	TGCGCCAGCAGTGAGTCGACGGGAGTTAAGTGGAATGAGCAGTTCTTC
TRBV10-2	TRBD1	once	TRBJ2-7	CASTGTELYGQYF	TGCGCCAGCACCGGGACAGAACTCTACGGGCAGTACTTC
TRBV2	.	.	TRBJ2-6	CASSAEAGANVLTF	TGTGCCAGCAGCGCTGAGGCTGGGGCCAACGTCCTGACTTTC
TRBV27	.	.	TRBJ2-3	CASSLREATDTQYF	TGTGCCAGCAGTTTACGGGAAGCCACAGATACGCAGTATTTT
TRBV7-2	TRBD1	once	TRBJ1-2	CASSLVGQGDYGYTF	TGTGCCAGCAGCTTAGTTGGCCAGGGGGATTATGGCTACACCTTC
TRBV11-2	TRBD1	once	TRBJ2-7	CASSATGFEQYF	TGTGCCAGCAGTGCGACAGGGTTCGAGCAGTACTTC
TRBV30	TRBD2	.	TRBJ2-5	CAWTGGRAEETQYF	TGTGCCTGGACGGGCGGGAGGGCCGAGGAGACCCAGTACTTC
TRBV28	TRBD1	.	TRBJ1-5	CASSFVRQGNQPQHF	TGTGCCAGCAGTTTTGTTCGACAGGGGAATCAGCCCCAGCATTTT
TRBV5-1	TRBD2	.	TRBJ2-3	CASSLPTREGPDTQYF	TGCGCCAGCAGCTTGCCTACCCGGGAGGGCCCAGATACGCAGTATTTT
TRBV28	TRBD1	.	TRBJ1-4	CASSLTGQGGEKLFF	TGTGCCAGCAGTTTAACGGGACAGGGAGGTGAAAAACTGTTTTTT
TRBV18	TRBD1	.	TRBJ2-3	CASSPGTVSTDTQYF	TGTGCCAGCTCACCAGGGACAGTGAGCACAGATACGCAGTATTTT
TRBV19	TRBD2	.	TRBJ2-7	CASRPLAGSYEQYF	TGTGCCAGTAGGCCACTAGCGGGATCCTACGAGCAGTACTTC
TRBV4-1	TRBD2	.	TRBJ2-3	CASSQEGPGGRGTDTQYF	TGCGCCAGCAGCCAAGAGGGCCCGGGCGGGAGGGGGACAGATACGCAGTATTTT
TRBV10-3	.	.	TRBJ2-5	CASSTVQETQYF	TGTGCCAGCTCGACAGTTCAAGAGACCCAGTACTTC
TRBV19	.	.	TRBJ2-2	CASSIISRGGTGELFF	TGTGCCAGTAGTATTATATCCAGGGGCGGAACCGGGGAGCTGTTTTTT
TRBV28	TRBD2	.	TRBJ2-7	CASSFERELFEQYF	TGTGCCAGCAGTTTTGAGCGGGAGCTCTTCGAGCAGTACTTC
TRBV4-1	TRBD1	once	TRBJ1-5	CASSATSGTGRQPQHF	TGCGCCAGCAGTGCTACCTCCGGGACAGGGAGACAGCCCCAGCATTTT
TRBV6-1	.	.	TRBJ1-4	CASSERQSPATNEKLFF	TGTGCCAGCAGTGAAAGACAATCCCCCGCAACTAATGAAAAACTGTTTTTT
TRBV7-2	TRBD2	.	TRBJ2-7	CASRYPGLEQEQYF	TGTGCCAGCAGGTATCCGGGACTAGAGCAAGAGCAGTACTTC
TRBV4-2	TRBD1	few	TRBJ1-1	CASSQARGTGTAFF	TGTGCCAGCAGCCAAGCGCGGGGGACAGGGACGGCTTTCTTT
TRBV7-6	TRBD2	.	TRBJ2-7	CASSFGTNHYEQYF	TGTGCCAGCAGCTTCGGGACTAACCATTACGAGCAGTACTTC
TRBV7-9	.	.	TRBJ1-4	CASSLSGVSNEKLFF	TGTGCCAGCAGCTTATCAGGGGTTTCTAATGAAAAACTGTTTTTT
TRBV7-9	.	.	TRBJ2-3	CASSPGTDTQYF	TGTGCCAGCAGTCCAGGCACAGATACGCAGTATTTT
TRBV6-6	.	.	TRBJ2-5	CASSYVSGGGETQYF	TGTGCCAGCAGTTACGTCTCGGGAGGGGGCGAGACCCAGTACTTC
TRBV9	.	.	TRBJ2-7	CASSVALASTYEQYF	TGTGCCAGCAGCGTAGCTCTAGCCAGTACCTACGAGCAGTACTTC
TRBV15	.	.	TRBJ1-2	CATSRIPSGAINYGYTF	TGTGCCACCAGCAGGATACCTAGTGGGGCGATAAACTATGGCTACACCTTC
TRBV19	.	.	TRBJ2-4	CASRGTVRLAKNIQYF	TGTGCCAGTAGAGGGACTGTAAGACTAGCCAAAAACATTCAGTACTTC
TRBV29-1	.	once	TRBJ1-1	CSVGVRGPGSEAFF	TGCAGCGTTGGCGTAAGGGGCCCGGGCTCTGAAGCTTTCTTT
TRBV2	.	.	TRBJ1-3	CASSLLSGTGNTIYF	TGTGCCAGCAGCTTACTATCAGGGACTGGAAACACCATATATTTT
TRBV5-1	.	.	TRBJ1-3	CASSLDGSSGNTIYF	TGCGCCAGCAGCTTGGACGGTAGCTCTGGAAACACCATATATTTT
TRBV7-6	TRBD2	.	TRBJ2-3	CASSTGLAVTDTQYF	TGTGCCAGCAGCACGGGACTAGCAGTCACAGATACGCAGTATTTT
TRBV11-1	.	.	TRBJ2-7	CASSLRTFDSYEQYF	TGTGCCAGCAGCTTACGGACATTCGACTCCTACGAGCAGTACTTC
TRBV10-3	.	.	TRBJ1-4	CAISEARGEKLFF	TGTGCCATCAGTGAGGCTAGGGGTGAAAAACTGTTTTTT
TRBV5-4	.	.	TRBJ2-7	CASSLAGAGLHEQYF	TGTGCCAGCAGCTTGGCGGGTGCGGGGCTCCACGAGCAGTACTTC
TRBV5-6	TRBD2	.	TRBJ2-5	CASSALSGRARETQYF	TGTGCCAGCAGCGCCCTTAGCGGGAGGGCTAGGGAGACCCAGTACTTC
TRBV2	TRBD2	.	TRBJ2-1	CASRILAGVYNEQFF	TGTGCCAGCAGGATACTAGCGGGTGTGTACAATGAGCAGTTCTTC
TRBV7-9	TRBD1	.	TRBJ1-1	CASSQTGTVEAFF	TGTGCCAGCAGCCAAACCGGGACAGTTGAAGCTTTCTTT
TRBV19	TRBD2	.	TRBJ2-3	CASSTAGLAGVDTQYF	TGTGCCAGTAGTACCGCGGGACTAGCGGGAGTGGATACGCAGTATTTT
TRBV29-1	.	once	TRBJ1-2	CSVDGAINYGYTF	TGCAGCGTTGATGGGGCAATTAACTATGGCTACACCTTC